The 3 T cell receptor beta chains below were found in one sample sequenced in a study of lymphopenia after photon versus proton radiotherapy. The table came from immunoSEQ multiplex PCR; TCRdb's copy has only in-frame clones and leaves some out. The sample shows around 64,000 clones, about 90% of them seen only once. The source was peripheral blood, collected from a patient treated with photon-based radiotherapy. The receptor set was obtained from a woman in her thirties or forties with cholangiocarcinoma.

V gene TRBV6-1 combines with J gene TRBJ2-7; 8 positions match TRBD1. This CDR3 comprises 16 residues. Trimming cost V 2 bases and J 3 bases; bases outside gene matches: 9. The germline CDR1 and CDR2 sequences are MNHNS and SASEGT. The CDR3 DNA follows: TGTGCCAGCAGTGAACGAAAGGACAGGGAAGACTACGAGCAGTACTTC. Residues: CASSERKDREDYEQYF.

V gene TRBV5-8 combines with J gene TRBJ1-1, with a weak D call TRBD1 (5 bases). The CDR3 contains 14 residues. V gave up 4 bases and J gave up 0 bases, with 10 bases separating them. Germline CDR1 reads SGHTS; CDR2 reads YDEGEE. In DNA form, the CDR3 reads TGTGCCAGCAGCCCGAGGGGTCTGAACACTGAAGCTTTCTTT. Translation: CASSPRGLNTEAFF.

J is TRBJ1-1 and V is TRBV13; TRBD1 aligns across 8 bases. V dropped 1 base and J dropped 0; count of bases not matched to a gene: 7. The germline CDR1 and CDR2 sequences are PRHDT and FYEKMQ (reference sequence). The CDR3 extends over 17 amino acids. The CDR3 region is CASSLEGQAPLNTEAFF. DNA for the CDR3: TGTGCCAGCAGCTTAGAGGGACAGGCCCCTTTGAACACTGAAGCTTTCTTT.